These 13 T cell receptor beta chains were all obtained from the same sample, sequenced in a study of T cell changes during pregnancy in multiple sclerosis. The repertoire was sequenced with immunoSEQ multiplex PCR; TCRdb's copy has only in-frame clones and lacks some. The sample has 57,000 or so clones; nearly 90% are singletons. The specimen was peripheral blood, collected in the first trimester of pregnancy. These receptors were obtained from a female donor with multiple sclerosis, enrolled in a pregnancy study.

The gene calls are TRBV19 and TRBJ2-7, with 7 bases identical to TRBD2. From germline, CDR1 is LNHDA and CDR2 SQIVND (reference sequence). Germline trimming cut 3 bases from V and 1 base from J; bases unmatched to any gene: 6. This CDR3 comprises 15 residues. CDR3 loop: CASSITWRESYEQYF. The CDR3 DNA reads TGTGCCAGTAGTATTACTTGGCGGGAGTCCTACGAGCAGTACTTC.

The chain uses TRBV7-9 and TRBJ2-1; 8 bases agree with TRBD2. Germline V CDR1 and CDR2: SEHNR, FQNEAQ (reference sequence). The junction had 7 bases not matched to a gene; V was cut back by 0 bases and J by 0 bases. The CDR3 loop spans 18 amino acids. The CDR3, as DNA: TGTGCCAGCAGCTTAGCGGGGAGTAGCGGGAACTCCTACAATGAGCAGTTCTTC. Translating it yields CASSLAGSSGNSYNEQFF. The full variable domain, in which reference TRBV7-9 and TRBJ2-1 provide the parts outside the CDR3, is DTGVSQNPRHKITKRGQNVTFRCDPISEHNRLYWYRQTLGQGPEFLTYFQNEAQLEKSRLLSDRFSAERPKGSFSTLEIQRTEQGDSAMYLCASSLAGSSGNSYNEQFFGPGTRLTVL.

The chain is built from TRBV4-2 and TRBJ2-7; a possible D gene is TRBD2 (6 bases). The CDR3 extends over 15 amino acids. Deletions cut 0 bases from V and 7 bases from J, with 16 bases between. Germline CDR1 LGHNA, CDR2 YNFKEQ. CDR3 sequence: CASSQDTGEAWEQYF. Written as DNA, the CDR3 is TGTGCCAGCAGCCAAGATACGGGGGAGGCTTGGGAGCAGTACTTC.

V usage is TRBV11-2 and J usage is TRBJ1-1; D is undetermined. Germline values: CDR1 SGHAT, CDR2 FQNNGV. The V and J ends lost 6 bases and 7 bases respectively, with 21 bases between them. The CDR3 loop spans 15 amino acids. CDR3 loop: CASSSLAPPRDEAFF. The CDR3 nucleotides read TGTGCCAGCAGTTCATTAGCCCCTCCGCGCGATGAAGCTTTCTTT.

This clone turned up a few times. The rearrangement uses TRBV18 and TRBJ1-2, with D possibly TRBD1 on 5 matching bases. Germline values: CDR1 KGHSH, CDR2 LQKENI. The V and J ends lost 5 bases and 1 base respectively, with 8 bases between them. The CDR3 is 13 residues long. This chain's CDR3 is CASSGGLNYGYTF. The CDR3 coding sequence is TGTGCCAGCTCAGGGGGACTTAACTATGGCTACACCTTC.

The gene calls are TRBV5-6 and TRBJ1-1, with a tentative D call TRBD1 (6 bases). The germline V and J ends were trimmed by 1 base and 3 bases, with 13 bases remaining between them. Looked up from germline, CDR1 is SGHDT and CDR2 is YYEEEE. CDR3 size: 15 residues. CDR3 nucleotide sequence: TGTGCCAGCAGCTTGATGGGCAGGGGAGACACTGAAGCTTTCTTT. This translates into CASSLMGRGDTEAFF.

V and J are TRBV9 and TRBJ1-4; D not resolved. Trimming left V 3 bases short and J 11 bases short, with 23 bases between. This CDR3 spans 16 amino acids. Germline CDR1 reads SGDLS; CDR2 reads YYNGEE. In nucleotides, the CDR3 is TGTGCCAGCAGCGCCACCCTCGCGGACGACGCGGGGAAACTGTTTTTT. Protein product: CASSATLADDAGKLFF.

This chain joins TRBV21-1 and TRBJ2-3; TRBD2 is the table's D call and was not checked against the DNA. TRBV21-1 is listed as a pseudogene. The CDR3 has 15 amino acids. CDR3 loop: CASSKEERRPDTQYF. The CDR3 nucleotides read TGTGCCAGCAGCAAAGAGGAGCGGCGCCCAGATACGCAGTATTTT.

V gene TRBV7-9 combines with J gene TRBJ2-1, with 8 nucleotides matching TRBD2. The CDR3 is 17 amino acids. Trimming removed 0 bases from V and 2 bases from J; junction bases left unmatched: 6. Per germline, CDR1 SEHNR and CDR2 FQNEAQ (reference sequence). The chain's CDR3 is CASSLAALAEAYNEQFF. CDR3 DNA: TGTGCCAGCAGCTTAGCTGCACTAGCGGAGGCCTACAATGAGCAGTTCTTC.

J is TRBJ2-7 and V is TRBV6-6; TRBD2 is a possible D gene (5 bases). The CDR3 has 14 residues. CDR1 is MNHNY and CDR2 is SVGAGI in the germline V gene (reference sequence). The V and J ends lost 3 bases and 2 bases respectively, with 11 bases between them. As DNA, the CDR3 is TGTGCCAGCAGTTATGCGGGTGAAACCTACGAGCAGTACTTC. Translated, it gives CASSYAGETYEQYF.

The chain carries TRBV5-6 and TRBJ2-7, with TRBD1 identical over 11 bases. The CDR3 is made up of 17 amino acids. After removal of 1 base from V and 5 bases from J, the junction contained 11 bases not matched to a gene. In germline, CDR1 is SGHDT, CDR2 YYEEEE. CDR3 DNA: TGTGCCAGCAGCTTGTCAGAATCGGGACAGGGGGGAGACGAGCAGTACTTC. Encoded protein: CASSLSESGQGGDEQYF.

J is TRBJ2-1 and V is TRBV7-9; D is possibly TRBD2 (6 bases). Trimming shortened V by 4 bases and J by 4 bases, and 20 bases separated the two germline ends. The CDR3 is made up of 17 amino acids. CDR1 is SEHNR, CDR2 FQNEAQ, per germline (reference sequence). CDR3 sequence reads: CASSSPASAGDYNEQFF. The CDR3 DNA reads TGTGCCAGCAGCTCCCCCGCCTCAGCGGGCGATTACAATGAGCAGTTCTTC. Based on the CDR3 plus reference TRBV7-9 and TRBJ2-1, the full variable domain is DTGVSQNPRHKITKRGQNVTFRCDPISEHNRLYWYRQTLGQGPEFLTYFQNEAQLEKSRLLSDRFSAERPKGSFSTLEIQRTEQGDSAMYLCASSSPASAGDYNEQFFGPGTRLTVL.

The CDR3 loop reads CASSALRGGTEAFF. CDR3 nucleotide sequence: TGCGCCAGCAGCGCCTTAAGGGGGGGGACTGAAGCTTTCTTT. The chain combines TRBV10-2 with TRBJ1-1, with D perhaps TRBD1 (6 bases). The V and J ends lost 6 bases and 5 bases respectively, with 16 bases between them. This CDR3 is built from 14 residues. The germline V gene encodes CDR1 WSHSY and CDR2 SAAADI.